A single sample gave rise to the 15 T cell receptor beta chains below, sequenced in a study of T cell responses to AZD1222 COVID-19 vaccine. TCRdb's copy holds only in-frame clones and misses some; the assay was immunoSEQ multiplex PCR. The data contain 190,000 or so clones, approximately 89% of them singletons. Sequenced material: peripheral blood, taken 28 days after the second AZD1222 dose. The receptors here all came from an adult who received the AZD1222 COVID-19 vaccine.

The rearrangement links TRBV14 to TRBJ2-7; maybe TRBD2 (6 bases). The V end lost 3 bases, the J end lost 6 bases, and 12 bases lay between the germline ends. The CDR3 spans 13 residues. The germline CDR1 and CDR2 sequences are SGHDN and FVKESK. The CDR3 reads CASSQGLASEQYF. The CDR3 bases are TGTGCCAGCAGCCAGGGACTCGCCTCCGAGCAGTACTTC.

This clone showed up just once. The chain is built from TRBV5-5 and TRBJ2-1, with a possible D match to TRBD1 (6 bases). Per the germline V gene, CDR1 is SGHKS and CDR2 is YYEKEE (reference sequence). V lost 4 bases and J 8 bases, leaving 19 bases between the germline ends. This CDR3 comprises 15 residues. Here the CDR3 reads CASSPRDTRGHEQFF. DNA for the CDR3: TGTGCCAGCAGCCCCCGGGACACCCGAGGCCATGAGCAGTTCTTC. Full variable domain (remainder filled in from reference TRBV5-5 and TRBJ2-1): DAGVTQSPTHLIKTRGQQVTLRCSPISGHKSVSWYQQVLGQGPQFIFQYYEKEERGRGNFPDRFSARQFPNYSSELNVNALLLGDSALYLCASSPRDTRGHEQFFGPGTRLTVL.

The chain carries TRBV21-1 and TRBJ2-7; the DNA was not compared with TRBD2, the D call given in the table. TRBV21-1 is a documented pseudogene. The CDR3 totals 13 residues. The CDR3 DNA is TGTGCCAGAAGCACCCCCCCCTCGGGCGAGCAGTACTTC. Amino acid sequence: CARSTPPSGEQYF.

The chain couples TRBV30 to TRBJ1-1; 7 bases align to TRBD1. The CDR3 is 14 residues long. Germline CDR1 is GTSNPN and CDR2 is SVGIG (reference sequence). V shed 3 bases, J shed 4 bases, and the junction held 8 bases outside the gene matches. The CDR3 region is CAWRTGMFGTEAFF. The CDR3 region has the DNA TGTGCCTGGAGGACAGGGATGTTTGGCACTGAAGCTTTCTTT.

The chain employs TRBV6-2 or TRBV6-3 and TRBJ2-2, with D hard to call. The germline CDR1 and CDR2 sequences are MNHEY and SVGEGT. The CDR3 loop spans 15 amino acids. The V end lost 6 bases, the J end lost 1 base, and 12 bases lay between the germline ends. CDR3 in DNA: TGTGCCAGCAGCGCCCACCGAGGGAACACCGGGGAGCTGTTTTTT. Protein sequence: CASSAHRGNTGELFF.

This rearrangement joins TRBV28 to TRBJ1-5, with D possibly TRBD1 on 5 matching bases. Germline values: CDR1 MDHEN, CDR2 SYDVKM. The CDR3 length is 16 residues. Trimming cost V 6 bases and J 0 bases, with 15 bases left between them. The CDR3 loop reads CASRTQAPGSNQPQHF. The CDR3 coding sequence is TGTGCCAGCAGGACACAGGCCCCAGGTAGCAATCAGCCCCAGCATTTT. The whole variable domain, filled in from reference TRBV28 and TRBJ1-5, reads DVKVTQSSRYLVKRTGEKVFLECVQDMDHENMFWYRQDPGLGLRLIYFSYDVKMKEKGDIPEGYSVSREKKERFSLILESASTNQTSMYLCASRTQAPGSNQPQHFGDGTRLSIL.

V usage is TRBV7-9 and J usage is TRBJ1-2; weak D call: TRBD1 (6 bases). CDR1 and CDR2 (germline): SEHNR, FQNEAQ (reference sequence). V was shortened by 5 bases and J by 8 bases, with 18 bases between the two germline ends. The CDR3 extends over 14 amino acids. In DNA, the CDR3 is TGTGCCAGCAGCCCAAGGGACACCGGAGTCGGCTACACCTTC. It translates to CASSPRDTGVGYTF.

This chain links TRBV6-5 with TRBJ1-6; D is undetermined. V lost 4 bases to trimming and J lost 4 bases, with 5 bases between them. CDR1 is MNHEY and CDR2 is SVGAGI in the germline V gene. The CDR3 spans 13 residues. The CDR3 coding sequence is TGTGCCAGCAGTTCGGCGTATAATTCACCCCTCCACTTT. Encoded protein: CASSSAYNSPLHF.

The CDR3 sequence: CASSLVRAGANVLTF. CDR3 nucleotide sequence: TGTGCCAGCAGCTTGGTGCGGGCTGGGGCCAACGTCCTGACTTTC. This chain connects TRBV5-8 to TRBJ2-6; tentatively, D is TRBD2 (5 bases). Trimming left V 0 bases short and J 2 bases short, with 6 bases between. Germline CDR1 SGHTS, CDR2 YDEGEE. There are 15 residues in the CDR3. Variable domain in full (rest from reference TRBV5-8 and TRBJ2-6): EAGVTQSPTHLIKTRGQQATLRCSPISGHTSVYWYQQALGLGLQFLLWYDEGEERNRGNFPPRFSGRQFPNYSSELNVNALELEDSALYLCASSLVRAGANVLTFGAGSRLTVL.

The V and J genes are TRBV5-1 and TRBJ2-2; 11 bases line up with TRBD1. V shed 7 bases, J shed 5 bases, and the junction held 1 base outside the gene matches. Germline V gene sequence: CDR1 SGHRS, CDR2 YFSETQ. This CDR3 is built from 13 residues. CDR3: CASGDRGTGELFF. CDR3 DNA: TGCGCCAGCGGGGACAGGGGGACCGGGGAGCTGTTTTTT.

The chain links TRBV11-3 to TRBJ2-3; 7 bases align to TRBD2. Looked up from germline, CDR1 is SGHNT and CDR2 is YENEEA. The CDR3 has 14 residues. J was trimmed by 3 bases and V by 4 bases; bases with no gene match: 4. The CDR3 protein is CASSWGGGTDTQYF. DNA for the CDR3: TGTGCCAGCAGCTGGGGGGGAGGAACAGATACGCAGTATTTT.

The V gene is TRBV25-1, the J gene TRBJ1-5; unclear D gene. V was pared by 1 base and J by 6 bases, with 7 bases between. Germline values: CDR1 MGHDK, CDR2 SYGVNS. This CDR3 contains 13 residues. The CDR3 DNA follows: TGTGCCAGCAGTGAATCAGGTAGTCAGCCCCAGCATTTT. This sequence encodes CASSESGSQPQHF.

V is TRBV3-1 (or the pseudogene TRBV3-2) and J is TRBJ2-1, with TRBD2 matching over 8 bases. V lost 3 bases, J lost 12 bases, and 7 bases stayed unmatched. Germline V CDR1 and CDR2: LGHDT, YNNKEL (reference sequence). CDR3 length: 13 residues. The CDR3 spells CASSQAAGLGQFF. As DNA, the CDR3 is TGTGCCAGCAGCCAGGCCGCGGGACTAGGGCAGTTCTTC.

CDR3 nucleotides: TGTGCCAGCAGCCAACTCCTGGGACTAGCGGGAGGCAATGAGCAGTTCTTC. Translating gives CASSQLLGLAGGNEQFF. V usage is TRBV11-3 and J usage is TRBJ2-1; 15 positions match TRBD2. The CDR3 length is 17 residues. Trimming at V came to 5 bases and at J to 6 bases, leaving 8 bases not matched to a gene. From germline, CDR1 is SGHNT and CDR2 YENEEA. Filled out from reference TRBV11-3 and TRBJ2-1, the complete variable domain reads EAGVVQSPRYKIIEKKQPVAFWCNPISGHNTLYWYLQNLGQGPELLIRYENEEAVDDSQLPKDRFSAERLKGVDSTLKIQPAELGDSAVYLCASSQLLGLAGGNEQFFGPGTRLTVL.

V is TRBV5-4 and J is TRBJ2-7, with 8 bases that match TRBD2. This CDR3 region has 16 residues. The germline V gene encodes CDR1 SGHNT and CDR2 YYREEE (reference sequence). J lost 0 bases, V lost 3 bases, and 8 bases had no gene match. The CDR3 loop reads CASSSRTSPSSYEQYF. The CDR3 DNA sequence: TGTGCCAGCAGCTCCCGGACTAGCCCGAGCTCCTACGAGCAGTACTTC.